What follows are 19 T cell receptor beta chains derived from one specimen sequenced in a study of T cell repertoires in cytomegalovirus infection. TCRdb ran MiXCR on the reads and lists one entry per CDR3 protein. The table records 150,000 to 200,000 distinct CDR3 sequences, about an eighth of them present only once. Sequencing was performed on PBMCs. The receptors derive from a human donor in good health (CMV status not recorded). Some clones in this sample may be carry-over from other donors' samples.

At least ten counts were recorded for this clonotype. The rearrangement uses TRBV7-8 and TRBJ2-4; 11 positions match TRBD2. Germline CDR1 and CDR2: SGHVS and FQNEAQ. CDR3 size: 15 residues. V lost 5 bases, J lost 9 bases, and 9 bases stayed unmatched. For the CDR3, the DNA is TGTGCCAGCAGCAATTTCGGGACTAGCGGACGCATTCAGTACTTC. It encodes CASSNFGTSGRIQYF.

There are many counts of this clonotype. This rearrangement joins TRBV12-3 or TRBV12-4 to TRBJ2-7, with 9 bases lining up with TRBD2. The CDR3 spans 15 residues. V dropped 3 bases and J dropped 1; count of bases not matched to a gene: 4. This CDR3 is CASSFSGGTSYEQYF. The CDR3 DNA follows: TGTGCCAGCAGTTTTAGCGGGGGAACGTCCTACGAGCAGTACTTC.

Ten or more counts support this clonotype. CDR3 residues: CSVDQTGGYGYTF. The CDR3 bases are TGCAGCGTTGACCAGACAGGGGGGTATGGCTACACCTTC. V gene TRBV29-1 combines with J gene TRBJ1-2; 9 nucleotides match TRBD1. Germline V gene sequence: CDR1 SQVTM, CDR2 ANQGSEA. J was trimmed by 5 bases and V by 3 bases; bases with no gene match: 4. CDR3 size: 13 residues.

This clonotype was recorded a few times. The chain employs TRBV2 and TRBJ2-1, with TRBD1 matching over 8 bases. The germline V gene has CDR1 SNHLY and CDR2 FYNNEI. The CDR3 contains 15 residues. V lost 5 bases, J lost 2 bases, and 5 bases stayed unmatched. Here the CDR3 DNA reads TGTGCCAGCAGTAATGACAGGGGCCCCTACAATGAGCAGTTCTTC. It specifies CASSNDRGPYNEQFF.

This clonotype was counted a few times. V usage is TRBV4-2 and J usage is TRBJ2-2; 9 bases are a match to TRBD2. The germline CDR1 and CDR2 sequences are LGHNA and YNFKEQ. V dropped 4 bases and J dropped 5; count of bases not matched to a gene: 14. The CDR3 sequence is 18 residues long. The CDR3 loop is CASSPIASAGGLTGELFF. DNA of the CDR3: TGTGCCAGCAGCCCGATTGCCTCGGCGGGAGGGCTAACCGGGGAGCTGTTTTTT.

In this sample, this clonotype turned up many times. CDR3 DNA sequence: TGTGCCAGCAGCTTGGCCTCCTGGACAGTTGGGGATACCACCCGAAACACCATATATTTT. This translates into CASSLASWTVGDTTRNTIYF. The rearrangement uses TRBV11-2 and TRBJ1-3, with D possibly being TRBD1 (6 bases). Per germline, CDR1 SGHAT and CDR2 FQNNGV. CDR3 length: 20 amino acids. V shed 3 bases and J shed 5 bases, with 29 bases lying between them. The whole variable domain, remainder taken from reference TRBV11-2 and TRBJ1-3, is EAGVAQSPRYKIIEKRQSVAFWCNPISGHATLYWYQQILGQGPKLLIQFQNNGVVDDSQLPKDRFSAERLKGVDSTLKIQPAKLEDSAVYLCASSLASWTVGDTTRNTIYFGEGSWLTVV.

There are a few counts of this clonotype. The V gene is TRBV28, the J gene TRBJ1-1; 8 bases align to TRBD1. V shed 4 bases and J 4 bases; nucleotides not matched to a gene: 5. The CDR3 runs to 14 residues. Germline V lookup: CDR1 MDHEN, CDR2 SYDVKM. CDR3 coding DNA: TGTGCCAGCAGTTCAGGGGGCGAAATCACTGAAGCTTTCTTT. This translates into CASSSGGEITEAFF. The variable domain in full, completed from reference TRBV28 and TRBJ1-1, reads DVKVTQSSRYLVKRTGEKVFLECVQDMDHENMFWYRQDPGLGLRLIYFSYDVKMKEKGDIPEGYSVSREKKERFSLILESASTNQTSMYLCASSSGGEITEAFFGQGTRLTVV.

This clonotype was counted ten times or more. The CDR3 loop reads CSAPRTSPQETQYF. The DNA for the CDR3 is TGCAGTGCCCCTCGGACTAGTCCCCAAGAGACCCAGTACTTC. J is TRBJ2-5 and V is TRBV20-1, with TRBD2 matching over 7 bases. CDR3 length: 14 residues. CDR1 DFQATT and CDR2 SNEGSKA come from the germline V gene (reference sequence). V dropped 6 bases and J dropped 1; count of bases not matched to a gene: 8.

The chain uses TRBV10-2 and TRBJ1-2; D gene unclear. The CDR3 loop spans 13 amino acids. Looked up from germline, CDR1 is WSHSY and CDR2 is SAAADI. With 0 bases removed from V and 2 bases from J, the gap between germline ends came to 4 bases. CDR3 coding DNA: TGCGCCAGCAGTGAGTCAGGGAACTATGGCTACACCTTC. Amino acid sequence: CASSESGNYGYTF.

This clonotype was found many times. This chain joins TRBV18 and TRBJ1-2, with 7 nucleotides matching TRBD1. Trimming took 3 bases from V and 6 from J; bases not matched to a gene: 4. The CDR3 contains 13 residues. Germline assignment: CDR1 KGHSH and CDR2 LQKENI. As DNA, the CDR3 is TGTGCCAGCTCACCGGGACAGCTAGATGGCTACACCTTC. It is translated as CASSPGQLDGYTF.

This clonotype came up many times. CDR3 loop: CASSQRAGKNEKLFF. CDR3 DNA: TGCGCCAGCAGCCAACGGGCGGGGAAGAATGAAAAACTGTTTTTT. The chain recombines TRBV5-1 with TRBJ1-4; unclear D gene. The V and J ends lost 4 bases and 5 bases respectively, with 15 bases between them. CDR1 and CDR2 from the germline V gene are SGHRS and YFSETQ. The CDR3 is 15 amino acids.

This clonotype was counted many times. The V and J genes are TRBV28 and TRBJ1-4, with D tentatively TRBD1 (6 bases). Germline V gene sequence: CDR1 MDHEN, CDR2 SYDVKM. The CDR3 has 14 amino acids. Trimming shortened V by 2 bases and J by 3 bases, and 7 bases separated the two germline ends. CDR3 in amino acids: CASSLQGPNEKLFF. Written as DNA, the CDR3 is TGTGCCAGCAGTTTACAGGGGCCTAATGAAAAACTGTTTTTT.

The sample holds many counts of this clonotype. The rearrangement links TRBV5-4 to TRBJ2-1; 9 positions match TRBD2. The CDR3 runs to 20 residues. Germline V CDR1 and CDR2: SGHNT, YYREEE (reference sequence). Trimming took 4 bases from V and 5 from J; bases not matched to a gene: 22. CDR3 DNA sequence: TGTGCCAGCAGCCCCGAGGGGGCGGGGGGGCTACGCGTTTCAGACAATGAGCAGTTCTTC. This codes for CASSPEGAGGLRVSDNEQFF.

This clonotype was counted only a few times. This sequence joins TRBV20-1 and TRBJ1-3; D might be TRBD1 (5 bases). Per the germline V gene, CDR1 is DFQATT and CDR2 is SNEGSKA (reference sequence). The V end lost 3 bases, the J end lost 3 bases, and 6 bases lay between the germline ends. The CDR3 loop spans 12 amino acids. The CDR3 is CSARDIGNTIYF. DNA for the CDR3: TGCAGTGCTAGGGACATTGGAAACACCATATATTTT.

This clonotype was seen at least ten times. The chain recombines TRBV7-7 with TRBJ1-5; D gene unclear. V lost 5 bases, J lost 0 bases, and 14 bases lay in between. The CDR3 loop spans 16 amino acids. Germline-derived CDR1 and CDR2 are SSHAT and FNYEAQ (reference sequence). CDR3 DNA: TGTGCCAGCAGCCTATTAGCGACCTATAGCAATCAGCCCCAGCATTTT. This codes for CASSLLATYSNQPQHF.

This clonotype has only a few counts. V usage is TRBV29-1 and J usage is TRBJ1-2; D call uncertain. V was pared by 3 bases and J by 4 bases, with 12 bases between. CDR3 length: 13 residues. Germline V gene sequence: CDR1 SQVTM, CDR2 ANQGSEA. CDR3 loop: CSVDRGAVYGYTF. Written as DNA, the CDR3 is TGCAGCGTTGACCGAGGAGCAGTCTATGGCTACACCTTC. The whole variable domain, filled in from reference TRBV29-1 and TRBJ1-2, reads SAVISQKPSRDICQRGTSLTIQCQVDSQVTMMFWYRQQPGQSLTLIATANQGSEATYESGFVIDKFPISRPNLTFSTLTVSNMSPEDSSIYLCSVDRGAVYGYTFGSGTRLTVV.

This clonotype appeared a single time. The rearrangement joins TRBV20-1 to TRBJ2-7; tentatively, D is TRBD1 (7 bases). The germline V gene has CDR1 DFQATT and CDR2 SNEGSKA (reference sequence). The CDR3 loop spans 14 amino acids. V was shortened by 5 bases and J by 3 bases, with 17 bases between the two germline ends. DNA for the CDR3: TGCAGTGCTCCCCGGACAGGAGGGAGCTACGAGCAGTACTTC. It codes for CSAPRTGGSYEQYF.

This clonotype was picked up many times. This sequence joins TRBV7-2 and TRBJ1-1; D not resolved. Germline CDR1 reads SGHTA; CDR2 reads FQGNSA. Trimming shortened V by 5 bases and J by 1 base, and 14 bases separated the two germline ends. The CDR3 runs 15 residues. Here the CDR3 reads CASSGDTRANTEAFF. Here the CDR3 DNA reads TGTGCCAGCAGCGGGGATACACGGGCGAACACTGAAGCTTTCTTT.

In its sample, this clonotype ranks as medium-sized (0.01 to 0.1%). V usage is TRBV7-8 and J usage is TRBJ2-7; TRBD2 matches at 9 bases. Losses at the gene ends were 1 base for V and 6 bases for J; bases not matched to a gene: 13. There are 17 residues in the CDR3. Germline assignment: CDR1 SGHVS and CDR2 FQNEAQ. CDR3 loop: CASSLVLAGPRALEQYF. The CDR3 bases are TGTGCCAGCAGCTTAGTTCTAGCGGGGCCACGCGCCCTCGAGCAGTACTTC.